These 30 T cell receptor beta chains came from one sample sequenced in a study of shared clonotypes between healthy human individuals. Assay used: immunoSEQ multiplex PCR; TCRdb lists only in-frame clones, some missing. Among more than 1 million clones, approximately 78% were seen once, and the ten largest hold under 0.65%. Sequenced material: memory CD4+ T cells from PBMCs. As for subset: CD45RA-negative fraction. Receptors were obtained from a man aged 18 to 30 in good health. Some clones in this sample may be carry-over from other donors' samples.

This rearrangement joins TRBV5-1 to TRBJ1-4, with unresolved D. Looked up from germline, CDR1 is SGHRS and CDR2 is YFSETQ. The V gene lost 0 bases and the J gene lost 6 bases, with 12 bases spanning the gap. This CDR3 is built from 15 residues. CDR3 DNA sequence: TGCGCCAGCAGCTTGGAACGGGTTAACGATGAAAAACTGTTTTTT. It specifies CASSLERVNDEKLFF.

The chain uses TRBV18 and TRBJ2-7; D is uncertain. V was shortened by 3 bases and J by 2 bases, with 11 bases between the two germline ends. CDR1 and CDR2 (germline): KGHSH, LQKENI. The CDR3 is 14 amino acids. The CDR3 sequence is CASSPGLFPYEQYF. CDR3 DNA sequence: TGTGCCAGCTCACCGGGGTTGTTTCCCTACGAGCAGTACTTC.

The chain has TRBV25-1 and TRBJ2-5; TRBD1 or TRBD2 may be the D gene (5 bases each). V was cut by 4 bases and J by 1 base, with 13 bases left in between. Germline values: CDR1 MGHDK, CDR2 SYGVNS. There are 15 residues in the CDR3. CDR3 sequence: CASSARRDRQETQYF. The CDR3 region has the DNA TGTGCCAGCAGTGCCCGCCGGGACCGCCAAGAGACCCAGTACTTC.

The sample holds a few counts of this clone. This chain uses TRBV5-4 with TRBJ2-7; D is unresolved. The CDR3 has 12 residues. Trimming cost V 2 bases and J 6 bases, with 9 bases left between them. Germline loops: CDR1 SGHNT, CDR2 YYREEE (reference sequence). This CDR3 reads CASSLGSVEQYF. CDR3 sequence (DNA): TGTGCCAGCAGCTTAGGTTCCGTCGAGCAGTACTTC. Combining the CDR3 with reference TRBV5-4 and TRBJ2-7 gives the whole variable domain ETGVTQSPTHLIKTRGQQVTLRCSSQSGHNTVSWYQQALGQGPQFIFQYYREEENGRGNFPPRFSGLQFPNYSSELNVNALELDDSALYLCASSLGSVEQYFGPGTRLTVT.

On this clone itself: Other DNA sequences in the same sample also yield this CDR3. The chain links TRBV5-1 to TRBJ2-5; 12 nucleotides agree with TRBD2. This CDR3 has 16 amino acids. The V and J ends lost 2 bases and 0 bases, in that order; junction bases with no gene match: 2. CDR1 and CDR2 from the germline V gene are SGHRS and YFSETQ. As DNA, the CDR3 is TGCGCCAGCAGCTTACTAGCGGGAGGCAACCAAGAGACCCAGTACTTC. Translation: CASSLLAGGNQETQYF.

This chain uses TRBV7-9 with TRBJ2-2; 10 positions agree with TRBD1. Per germline, CDR1 SEHNR and CDR2 FQNEAQ (reference sequence). V gave up 6 bases and J gave up 4 bases; unmatched junction bases: 2. The CDR3 spans 14 residues. CDR3 in DNA: TGTGCCAGCAGGGACAGGGGGAGCACCGGGGAGCTGTTTTTT. Protein sequence: CASRDRGSTGELFF.

The V call is TRBV7-9, the J call TRBJ1-3; no firm D call. V was clipped by 3 bases and J by 4 bases, with 7 bases between them. This CDR3 contains 13 residues. Germline-derived CDR1 and CDR2 are SEHNR and FQNEAQ (reference sequence). The CDR3 is CASSFSQGNTIYF. The CDR3 DNA sequence: TGTGCCAGCAGCTTCAGCCAAGGAAACACCATATATTTT.

The chain employs TRBV19 and TRBJ1-5; tentative D call: TRBD1 (5 bases). CDR3 length: 15 amino acids. The V end lost 3 bases, the J end lost 1 base, and 10 bases lay between the germline ends. CDR1 and CDR2 from the germline V gene are LNHDA and SQIVND (reference sequence). The CDR3 nucleotides are TGTGCCAGTAGTATCCAGGGTTGGAGCAATCAGCCCCAGCATTTT. As protein: CASSIQGWSNQPQHF. Supplemented by reference TRBV19 and TRBJ1-5, the full variable domain reads DGGITQSPKYLFRKEGQNVTLSCEQNLNHDAMYWYRQDPGQGLRLIYYSQIVNDFQKGDIAEGYSVSREKKESFPLTVTSAQKNPTAFYLCASSIQGWSNQPQHFGDGTRLSIL.

This sequence joins TRBV19 and TRBJ2-5; 10 bases fit TRBD2. V lost 4 bases to trimming and J lost 4 bases; unmatched junction nucleotides: 3. Germline V gene lookup returns CDR1 LNHDA and CDR2 SQIVND (reference sequence). This CDR3 region has 14 residues. The DNA of the CDR3 is TGTGCCAGTAGTACCGTAGCGGGAGGAGAGACCCAGTACTTC. Protein product: CASSTVAGGETQYF.

The V call is TRBV7-8, the J call TRBJ2-7, with D possibly TRBD2 on 6 matching bases. Germline V gene sequence: CDR1 SGHVS, CDR2 FQNEAQ. CDR3 length: 12 residues. The V end was cut by 3 bases, the J end by 6 bases, with 9 bases between. For the CDR3, the DNA is TGTGCCAGCAGCTTCGCGGGGAGCGAGCAGTACTTC. As protein: CASSFAGSEQYF.

The chain joins TRBV5-6 to TRBJ2-7; D is uncertain. Germline V gene data show CDR1 as SGHDT and CDR2 as YYEEEE. The ends were cut back, 6 bases at V and 4 bases at J, with 17 bases in the middle. CDR3 length: 14 residues. The CDR3 region is CASTTGPPLYEQYF. The CDR3 coding sequence is TGTGCCAGCACGACTGGACCCCCGTTATACGAGCAGTACTTC.

This chain joins TRBV27 and TRBJ2-3; D unclear. The CDR3 covers 13 residues. Trimming stripped 6 bases from V and 5 bases from J, with 12 bases between. The V gene's germline CDR1 is MNHEY and CDR2 SMNVEV (reference sequence). The CDR3 DNA sequence: TGTGCCAGCAGCCCAGATTCGAGAGATACGCAGTATTTT. Amino acid sequence: CASSPDSRDTQYF.

This chain uses TRBV11-2 with TRBJ2-2; no reliable D call. Trimming took 6 bases from V and 0 from J, leaving 8 bases between them. Looked up from germline, CDR1 is SGHAT and CDR2 is FQNNGV. CDR3 length equals 14 residues. CDR3 residues: CASRIMTNTGELFF. The CDR3 DNA follows: TGTGCCAGCAGGATAATGACGAACACCGGGGAGCTGTTTTTT.

The rearrangement uses TRBV4-3 and TRBJ2-1, with 12 positions matching TRBD2. There are 16 residues in the CDR3. The junction had 9 bases not matched to a gene; V was cut back by 3 bases and J by 9 bases. The germline gives CDR1 LGHNA, CDR2 YSLEER. This CDR3 reads CASSQAWASGRGEQFF. The CDR3 region has the DNA TGCGCCAGCAGCCAGGCTTGGGCTAGCGGGAGGGGTGAGCAGTTCTTC.

V gene TRBV19 combines with J gene TRBJ2-1; weak D call: TRBD2 (5 bases). Trimming cost V 3 bases and J 1 base, with 10 bases left between them. Per the germline V gene, CDR1 is LNHDA and CDR2 is SQIVND (reference sequence). This CDR3 contains 15 residues. CDR3 in DNA: TGTGCCAGTAGTATGAGTAGAGGGTCCTACAATGAGCAGTTCTTC. Its protein product is CASSMSRGSYNEQFF.

This clone was counted once. J is TRBJ1-2 and V is TRBV7-3, with D possibly matching TRBD1 (6 bases). V gave up 5 bases and J gave up 5 bases, with 18 bases separating them. Germline V lookup: CDR1 SGHTA, CDR2 FQGTGA. The CDR3 is 15 amino acids. The CDR3 region is CASSMGQGRTYGYTF. The CDR3, as DNA: TGTGCCAGCAGCATGGGTCAGGGGCGAACTTATGGCTACACCTTC.

This sequence joins TRBV4-1 and TRBJ2-7; D may correspond to TRBD1 or TRBD2 (5 bases each). With 4 bases removed from V and 3 bases from J, the gap between germline ends came to 16 bases. CDR3 length: 15 amino acids. Germline CDR1 MGHRA, CDR2 YSYEKL. CDR3 loop: CASSPNDGGFYEQYF. The CDR3 DNA follows: TGCGCCAGCAGCCCGAATGATGGGGGATTCTACGAGCAGTACTTC.

V usage is TRBV5-1 and J usage is TRBJ1-1, with a possible D match to TRBD1 (6 bases). CDR1 is SGHRS, CDR2 YFSETQ, per germline. V was cut by 4 bases and J by 2 bases, with 12 bases left in between. CDR3 size: 14 residues. The CDR3 here is CASSPQGFNTEAFF. The CDR3 bases are TGCGCCAGCAGCCCACAGGGTTTCAACACTGAAGCTTTCTTT. Combining the CDR3 with reference TRBV5-1 and TRBJ1-1 gives the whole variable domain KAGVTQTPRYLIKTRGQQVTLSCSPISGHRSVSWYQQTPGQGLQFLFEYFSETQRNKGNFPGRFSGRQFSNSRSEMNVSTLELGDSALYLCASSPQGFNTEAFFGQGTRLTVV.

The genes are TRBV4-2 and TRBJ1-4; no clear D gene. Germline V gives CDR1 LGHNA, CDR2 YNFKEQ. Trimming left V 8 bases short and J 4 bases short, with 14 bases between. The CDR3 runs 14 residues. Here the CDR3 reads CASQLSGLNEKLFF. The CDR3 DNA is TGTGCCAGCCAACTCTCCGGGCTTAATGAAAAACTGTTTTTT.

This clone turned up a few times. V usage is TRBV27 and J usage is TRBJ1-1; 10 bases match TRBD1. The CDR3 extends over 15 amino acids. The germline V gene encodes CDR1 MNHEY and CDR2 SMNVEV (reference sequence). Unmatched junction bases numbered 6, after V lost 3 bases and J lost 5 bases. The CDR3 region is CASSFGTGVDTEAFF. Here the CDR3 DNA reads TGTGCCAGCAGTTTCGGGACAGGGGTGGATACTGAAGCTTTCTTT.

V is TRBV7-9 and J is TRBJ2-5; D remains ambiguous. Germline V gene data show CDR1 as SEHNR and CDR2 as FQNEAQ (reference sequence). The CDR3 extends over 14 amino acids. V shed 2 bases and J shed 2 bases, with 9 bases lying between them. The CDR3 spells CASSLSLFQETQYF. CDR3 nucleotides: TGTGCCAGCAGCTTAAGCCTATTTCAAGAGACCCAGTACTTC.

This clone was counted a few times. The chain couples TRBV6-1 to TRBJ2-7, with 9 bases lining up with TRBD1. Trimming took 2 bases from V and 4 from J; bases not matched to a gene: 6. This CDR3 is built from 15 residues. Germline V lookup: CDR1 MNHNS, CDR2 SASEGT. The CDR3 coding sequence is TGTGCCAGCAGTGAACCGGGGGACAGGGTTTACGAGCAGTACTTC. This encodes CASSEPGDRVYEQYF.

There are many counts of this clone. J is TRBJ2-3 and V is TRBV4-1, with D tentatively TRBD1 or TRBD2 (6 bases each). CDR1 is MGHRA and CDR2 is YSYEKL in the germline V gene. This CDR3 spans 15 amino acids. Trimming took 3 bases from V and 0 from J, leaving 10 bases between them. The CDR3 sequence: CASSHAGTSTDTQYF. The CDR3 nucleotides read TGCGCCAGCAGCCACGCGGGGACAAGCACAGATACGCAGTATTTT.

The V gene is TRBV15, the J gene TRBJ2-1; a possible D gene is TRBD1 (5 bases). Germline V gives CDR1 LNHNV, CDR2 YYDKDF (reference sequence). V shed 1 base and J shed 4 bases, with 5 bases lying between them. The CDR3 is 13 residues long. DNA of the CDR3: TGTGCCACCAGCAGAGGACAGTACAATGAGCAGTTCTTC. This encodes CATSRGQYNEQFF.

This chain uses TRBV28 with TRBJ1-2, with a weak D call TRBD1 (5 bases). Germline V lookup: CDR1 MDHEN, CDR2 SYDVKM. Trimming removed 5 bases from V and 6 bases from J, with 16 bases in between. This CDR3 is 14 amino acids long. The CDR3 protein is CASSVLTQGNGYTF. CDR3 nucleotide sequence: TGTGCCAGCAGTGTACTAACCCAGGGAAATGGCTACACCTTC.

CDR3 sequence: CASSQGWVRGKGTDTQYF. CDR3 DNA: TGTGCCAGCAGCCAGGGATGGGTACGTGGCAAAGGCACAGATACGCAGTATTTT. The chain couples TRBV14 to TRBJ2-3, with D uncertain. The V and J ends lost 3 bases and 1 base respectively, with 20 bases between them. Per germline, CDR1 SGHDN and CDR2 FVKESK. This CDR3 region has 18 residues.

The V gene is TRBV5-6, the J gene TRBJ2-5; D uncertain. Per the germline V gene, CDR1 is SGHDT and CDR2 is YYEEEE. The CDR3 consists of 13 residues. Trimming shortened V by 4 bases and J by 3 bases, and 10 bases separated the two germline ends. CDR3 in amino acids: CASSPAPKETQYF. CDR3 sequence (DNA): TGTGCCAGCAGCCCCGCACCCAAAGAGACCCAGTACTTC.

This chain uses TRBV5-4 with TRBJ1-4, with 10 bases identical to TRBD1. With 4 bases clipped from V and 4 bases from J, the junction kept 19 bases outside the gene matches. CDR3 size: 20 residues. Germline V lookup: CDR1 SGHNT, CDR2 YYREEE (reference sequence). CDR3 sequence (DNA): TGTGCCAGCAGCGCCGGGGGACAGGGGACGGTAGGCCGGAATAATGAAAAACTGTTTTTT. Its translation is CASSAGGQGTVGRNNEKLFF.

The CDR3 DNA is TGTGCCAGCTCCCCGCCCGGAGGGCCAGTAGGTAACAATGAGCAGTTCTTC. Translating gives CASSPPGGPVGNNEQFF. V gene TRBV18 combines with J gene TRBJ2-1, with a tentative D call TRBD2 (6 bases). Germline V gives CDR1 KGHSH, CDR2 LQKENI. V was trimmed by 6 bases and J by 5 bases, leaving 23 bases between them. The CDR3 loop spans 17 amino acids.

This clone has a single count. The CDR3 coding sequence is TGTGCCAGCAGCCCCACTAGCGGGAGTAGGGACATTCAGTACTTC. Translating it yields CASSPTSGSRDIQYF. The chain joins TRBV5-4 to TRBJ2-4; 11 bases line up with TRBD2. Germline V gives CDR1 SGHNT, CDR2 YYREEE (reference sequence). This CDR3 has 15 amino acids. Unmatched junction bases numbered 8, after V lost 4 bases and J lost 8 bases.